Below are 4 T cell receptor beta chains sequenced from a single sample in a study of technical replicates of blood from a few donors. Using immunoSEQ multiplex PCR, the repertoire was profiled, and TCRdb retains in-frame clones only, with some absent. The data hold more than 65,000 clones, with 96% observed a single time. Sequenced input: T cells isolated from PBMCs. The receptors here all came from a human donor in good health.

This clone appeared once. V is TRBV29-1 and J is TRBJ2-7; TRBD2 matches 10 bases. The CDR3 runs 12 residues. Germline CDR1 and CDR2: SQVTM and ANQGSEA. V gave up 7 bases and J gave up 2 bases; unmatched junction bases: 2. CDR3: CSAGTSAYEQYF. The DNA for the CDR3 is TGCAGCGCTGGGACTAGCGCCTACGAGCAGTACTTC.

This chain uses TRBV30 with TRBJ1-2; TRBD1 aligns across 7 bases. The CDR3 extends over 12 amino acids. In germline, CDR1 is GTSNPN, CDR2 SVGIG (reference sequence). Trimming took 2 bases from V and 11 from J; bases not matched to a gene: 8. The CDR3 loop is CAWSLPTGRYTF. The CDR3 coding sequence is TGTGCCTGGAGTCTACCGACAGGGAGATACACCTTC.

V and J are TRBV7-9 and TRBJ2-1, with a tentative D call TRBD1 (5 bases). V lost 5 bases and J lost 8, with 10 bases in between. Germline V lookup: CDR1 SEHNR, CDR2 FQNEAQ (reference sequence). The CDR3 length is 12 residues. The CDR3 DNA sequence: TGTGCCAGCAGCCTTAGGACATATGAGCAGTTCTTC. As protein: CASSLRTYEQFF.

This clone was detected once. The genes are TRBV5-6 and TRBJ1-1, with 10 bases aligning to TRBD1. The germline V gene has CDR1 SGHDT and CDR2 YYEEEE. The J segment lost 1 base and the V segment lost 3 bases, leaving 6 bases of the junction unmatched. The CDR3 length is 16 residues. The CDR3 coding sequence is TGTGCCAGCAGCTGGGACAGGGGATTTGGGAACACTGAAGCTTTCTTT. Protein: CASSWDRGFGNTEAFF. Looking up the rest from reference TRBV5-6 and TRBJ1-1 gives the full variable domain: DAGVTQSPTHLIKTRGQQVTLRCSPKSGHDTVSWYQQALGQGPQFIFQYYEEEERQRGNFPDRFSGHQFPNYSSELNVNALLLGDSALYLCASSWDRGFGNTEAFFGQGTRLTVV.